One and the same sample provided the 3 T cell receptor beta chains below, sequenced in a study of cytomegalovirus exposure and HLA in healthy donors. Use of 60 Vbeta and 13 Jbeta primers characterized the PCR. Profiled with immunoSEQ multiplex PCR; TCRdb holds only in-frame clones, not every one. The sample has approximately 74,000 clones, 75% seen once. The sequenced sample consisted of PBMCs. The receptors come from a man in his 60s in good health and CMV-seropositive.

This chain joins TRBV9 and TRBJ1-2; D is unresolved. Trimming removed 4 bases at V and 6 bases at J, with 16 bases between. Germline CDR1 and CDR2: SGDLS and YYNGEE. This CDR3 is built from 14 residues. For the CDR3, the DNA is TGTGCCAGCAGCCCGAGGGAGGGTCAGCATGGCTACACCTTC. Translated, it gives CASSPREGQHGYTF. The full variable domain, rest sourced from reference TRBV9 and TRBJ1-2, is DSGVTQTPKHLITATGQRVTLRCSPRSGDLSVYWYQQSLDQGLQFLIQYYNGEERAKGNILERFSAQQFPDLHSELNLSSLELGDSALYFCASSPREGQHGYTFGSGTRLTVV.

The rearrangement links TRBV11-3 to TRBJ1-5; the D gene is possibly TRBD1 (5 bases). This CDR3 has 15 residues. V gave up 2 bases and J gave up 4 bases, with 12 bases separating them. Germline CDR1 is SGHNT and CDR2 is YENEEA. CDR3 DNA: TGTGCCAGCAGCTTAAGACAGATAAGAAATCAGCCCCAGCATTTT. Translated: CASSLRQIRNQPQHF.

This sequence joins TRBV19 and TRBJ2-2; weak D call: TRBD2 (6 bases). The V end was cut by 5 bases, the J end by 2 bases, with 9 bases between. The V gene's germline CDR1 is LNHDA and CDR2 SQIVND (reference sequence). The CDR3 runs 14 residues. The CDR3 region is CASSQEGNTGELFF. The CDR3 coding sequence is TGTGCCAGTAGTCAGGAGGGAAACACCGGGGAGCTGTTTTTT.